This T cell receptor beta chain is drawn from a study of neurological immune-mediated disorders (dated by TCRdb to between 2018 and 2021). About the investigation overall: Peripheral blood TCR-beta repertoires from HTLV-I-associated myelopathy (HAM/TSP) patients, multiple sclerosis patients and healthy controls were compared by UMI-based sequencing. Alongside PBMC samples, the set of about 97 TCR-beta libraries contained longitudinal samples, technical triplicates, and paired CD4+ and CD8+ T-cell subsets that had been sorted. The cohort comprised about 71 subjects: roughly 15 HAM/TSP patients, 35 or so multiple sclerosis patients and 20 or so healthy controls.

Here is what the overall study found, with its caveats: Across subjects, expanded clones never shared an identical CDR3 amino acid sequence, which suggests that the TCR-beta repertoires in every group were private. TCR clonal expansion was highest in HAM/TSP patients and lowest in MS patients, with MS patients falling below even healthy controls.

cDNA was synthesized by template-switch 5'RACE using a primer carrying a 10-nucleotide random unique molecular identifier by which each TCR transcript was tagged. Every sequencing run covered 15-18 subjects and yielded more than 160 million TCR-beta sequences. The RNeasy kit was used for extraction of total RNA. The KAPA Real-time Library Amplification kit was used to amplify TCR-beta VDJ regions with primers targeting the TCR constant region and the 5'RACE anchor. A first PCR added sample indexes and Illumina adaptors, after which a second PCR increased the library yield. After purification with Ampure beads, the TCR product of roughly 650 bp was size-selected on a 2% E-gel SizeSelection system. Library quality was checked on a Bioanalyzer, concentration was measured with Qubit, and libraries were quantified with the Kapa Library Quantification kit before pooling. Paired-end 2 x 150 bp sequencing of the libraries was performed on an Illumina HiSeq 2500. To increase sequence diversity, about 25-31% phiX was spiked into each library pool. The study's processing was this. The quality-filtered reads were processed with the UMI-based MiGEC pipeline, whose error correction step removed more than 90% of the raw TCR sequences. VDJ genes were aligned to IMGT germline references, and clonotypes were defined by unique CDR3 amino acid sequence plus V-J genes. Clonal expansion, Shannon diversity and CDR3 relatedness were evaluated with VDJtools (CalcPairwiseDistances, ClusterSamples), while phylogenetic trees were built in CLCbio workbench. A clone was classed as expanded if it had 8 or more unique UMIs, a cutoff based on coefficient-of-variation modelling across technical triplicates. TCRdb cleaned the public reads at Q25 with fastp, built clones with MiXCR and kept in-frame beta chains. Rows with a matching CDR3 protein are joined into one entry that keeps the most common DNA and genes. TCRdb, not the authors, supplied the V and J calls. The sample table contains approximately 45,000 distinct CDR3 sequences; only one count was recorded for roughly an eighth of them. Around 1.3% of the sample is in the top ten clones.

Cut back by 5 bases and 7 bases, the V and J ends lie 19 bases apart. CDR1 and CDR2 were assigned from the germline V gene as SGHRS and YFSETQ. The CDR3 spans 15 residues, from the cysteine through the phenylalanine. Left in the record is the CDR3 DNA by itself, 45 bases read in frame from the first base. The healthy controls were volunteers from a blood bank in Maryland, USA. For unsorted PBMC libraries, 2 million PBMCs were used after storage in RNAlater at -80 degrees C until RNA extraction. Peripheral blood underwent Ficoll-Hypaque density gradient centrifugation to isolate PBMCs, which were then cryopreserved in liquid nitrogen. Many counts were recorded for this clonotype. The antigen this receptor binds is unknown. The input lacks base qualities; no much larger clone sits a single base away.

Sequenced material: PBMCs. Rearrangement joined TRBV5-1 to TRBJ1-5; the best D guess is TRBD1, with 5 bases matching. The sequence came from a female donor in good health. The nucleotide sequence reads as follows: TGCGCCAGCAGTCTTGGGACGTCGGGGTTGCAGCCCCAGCATTTT. It translates as CASSLGTSGLQPQHF.